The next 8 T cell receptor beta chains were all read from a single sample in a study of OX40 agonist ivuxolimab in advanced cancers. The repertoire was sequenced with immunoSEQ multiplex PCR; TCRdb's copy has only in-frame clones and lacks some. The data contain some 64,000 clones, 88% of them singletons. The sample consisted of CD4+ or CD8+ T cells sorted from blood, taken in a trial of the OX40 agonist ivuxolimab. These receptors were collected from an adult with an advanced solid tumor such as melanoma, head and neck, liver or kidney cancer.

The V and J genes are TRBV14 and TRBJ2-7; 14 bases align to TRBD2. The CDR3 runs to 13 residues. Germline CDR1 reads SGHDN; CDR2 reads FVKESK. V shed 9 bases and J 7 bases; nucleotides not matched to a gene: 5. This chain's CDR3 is CASGLAGGREQYF. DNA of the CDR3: TGTGCCAGTGGACTAGCGGGAGGTCGGGAGCAGTACTTC.

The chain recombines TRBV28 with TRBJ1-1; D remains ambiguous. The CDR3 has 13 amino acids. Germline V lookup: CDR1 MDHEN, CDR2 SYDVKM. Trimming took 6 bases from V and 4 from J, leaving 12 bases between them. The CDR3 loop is CASSAGRPTEAFF. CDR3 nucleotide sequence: TGTGCCAGCAGCGCTGGGAGGCCCACTGAAGCTTTCTTT. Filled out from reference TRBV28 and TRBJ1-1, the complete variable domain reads DVKVTQSSRYLVKRTGEKVFLECVQDMDHENMFWYRQDPGLGLRLIYFSYDVKMKEKGDIPEGYSVSREKKERFSLILESASTNQTSMYLCASSAGRPTEAFFGQGTRLTVV.

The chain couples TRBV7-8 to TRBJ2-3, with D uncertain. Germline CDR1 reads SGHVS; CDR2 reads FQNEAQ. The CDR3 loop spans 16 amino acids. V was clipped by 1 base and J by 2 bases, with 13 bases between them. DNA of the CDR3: TGTGCCAGCAGCTTAGTTTTACCTGGGCTCACAGATACGCAGTATTTT. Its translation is CASSLVLPGLTDTQYF.

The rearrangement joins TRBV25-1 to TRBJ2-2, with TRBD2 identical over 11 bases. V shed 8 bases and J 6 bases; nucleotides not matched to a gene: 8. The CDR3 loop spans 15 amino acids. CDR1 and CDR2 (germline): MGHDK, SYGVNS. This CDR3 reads CASRLAGSLSGELFF. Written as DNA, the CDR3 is TGTGCCAGCCGACTAGCGGGAAGTCTATCCGGGGAGCTGTTTTTT.

The CDR3 here is CASRSDRASYNEQFF. CDR3 in DNA: TGTGCCAGCAGATCTGACAGGGCCTCCTACAATGAGCAGTTCTTC. The rearrangement links TRBV6-5 to TRBJ2-1; TRBD1 matches 7 bases. The trim removed 6 bases at V and 0 bases at J, leaving 5 bases unmatched. This CDR3 has 15 residues. The germline V gene has CDR1 MNHEY and CDR2 SVGAGI.

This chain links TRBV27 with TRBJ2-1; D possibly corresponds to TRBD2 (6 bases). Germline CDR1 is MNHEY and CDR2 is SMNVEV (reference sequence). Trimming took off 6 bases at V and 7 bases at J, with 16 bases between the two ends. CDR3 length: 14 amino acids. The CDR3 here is CASSSRTNPNEQFF. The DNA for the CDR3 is TGTGCCAGCAGCTCGCGGACTAACCCTAATGAGCAGTTCTTC.

The CDR3 DNA is TGTGCCAGCAGTTCCGGACAGGGGGCTATCGGGGAGCTGTTTTTT. Encoded protein: CASSSGQGAIGELFF. The chain carries TRBV13 and TRBJ2-2; 11 nucleotides agree with TRBD1. Germline loops: CDR1 PRHDT, CDR2 FYEKMQ (reference sequence). This CDR3 region has 15 residues. V lost 6 bases to trimming and J lost 7 bases; unmatched junction nucleotides: 7.

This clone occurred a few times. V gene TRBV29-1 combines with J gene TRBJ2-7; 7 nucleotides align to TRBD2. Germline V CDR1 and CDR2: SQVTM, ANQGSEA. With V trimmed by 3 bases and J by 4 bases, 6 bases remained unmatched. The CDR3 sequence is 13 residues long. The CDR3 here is CSVDAGRGYEQYF. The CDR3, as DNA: TGCAGCGTTGACGCGGGGAGGGGTTACGAGCAGTACTTC.